The rows below give T cell receptor beta chains drawn from one sample of a study of CD4 T cells in relation to SARS-CoV-2 and coronaviruses. Sequencing used immunoSEQ multiplex PCR; TCRdb keeps in-frame clones, though not all of them. Here the sample spans about 23,000 clones, less than 75% being singletons. The antigens of these receptors remain unknown. The source material was CD4+ T cells from PBMCs, cultured in vitro. The receptors derive from a human donor in good health. CDR3s include the opening cysteine and the closing phenylalanine or tryptophan. The D gene is left open where the match is weak. The size of a clone is reported for some rows only, either as once, few or many, or as a class for expanded clones.

-	TRBV18	TRBJ2-5	-	CASSPNSSPQETQYF	TGTGCCAGCTCACCTAACTCAAGTCCCCAAGAGACCCAGTACTTC
-	TRBV11-1	TRBJ1-1	-	CASSSGYVAFF	TGTGCCAGCAGCTCCGGTTACGTCGCTTTCTTT
TRBD1	TRBV29-1	TRBJ2-7	-	CSVAGQEGYEQYF	TGCAGCGTGGCGGGACAGGAGGGGTACGAGCAGTACTTC
-	TRBV7-9	TRBJ2-2	-	CASSLHGTLSTGELFF	TGTGCCAGCAGCTTACATGGGACGTTGTCCACCGGGGAGCTGTTTTTT
TRBD2	TRBV29-1	TRBJ2-1	-	CSVGGTSGSTYNEQFF	TGCAGCGTTGGTGGGACTAGCGGGAGTACCTACAATGAGCAGTTCTTC
TRBD1	TRBV4-1	TRBJ2-7	-	CASSQGSSGTGYEQYF	TGCGCCAGCAGCCAAGGATCGTCTGGGACAGGCTACGAGCAGTACTTC
TRBD1	TRBV10-3	TRBJ2-2	-	CAISTRGRGAGELFF	TGTGCCATCAGTACCAGGGGGCGCGGGGCCGGGGAGCTGTTTTTT
TRBD2	TRBV30	TRBJ2-7	-	CAWSEPGASGSYEQYF	TGTGCCTGGAGCGAACCCGGGGCTAGCGGGAGCTACGAGCAGTACTTC
-	TRBV7-9	TRBJ2-2	-	CASSLGGTNTGELFF	TGTGCCAGCAGCTTAGGAGGGACGAACACCGGGGAGCTGTTTTTT
-	TRBV7-3	TRBJ1-1	-	CASSLREGDEAFF	TGTGCCAGCAGCCTCCGGGAGGGTGATGAAGCTTTCTTT
-	TRBV10-1	TRBJ2-1	-	CASSESQGVSEQFF	TGCGCCAGCAGTGAGTCACAGGGAGTGAGTGAGCAGTTCTTC
-	TRBV19	TRBJ1-5	few	CASSRTIDNQPQHF	TGTGCCAGTAGCCGGACAATCGACAATCAGCCCCAGCATTTT
TRBD1	TRBV19	TRBJ1-5	-	CASRDRGVGNQPQHF	TGTGCCAGTCGGGACAGGGGTGTGGGCAATCAGCCCCAGCATTTT
TRBD1	TRBV28	TRBJ1-3	once	CASSPGTGGSGNTIYF	TGTGCCAGCAGTCCGGGGACAGGGGGCTCGGGAAACACCATATATTTT
TRBD2	TRBV2	TRBJ2-1	-	CASRGGLAVSYNEQFF	TGTGCCAGCAGGGGGGGACTAGCGGTCTCCTACAATGAGCAGTTCTTC
-	TRBV5-1	TRBJ2-7	-	CASSLSSGPTYEQYF	TGCGCCAGCAGCTTGTCTTCGGGACCCACCTACGAGCAGTACTTC
-	TRBV6-1	TRBJ2-1	-	CASSEEGADYNEQFF	TGTGCCAGCAGTGAAGAGGGTGCTGACTACAATGAGCAGTTCTTC
-	TRBV5-1	TRBJ2-5	once	CASSSGLEETQYF	TGCGCCAGCAGTTCTGGACTCGAGGAGACCCAGTACTTC
TRBD1	TRBV12-3/TRBV12-4	TRBJ2-5	-	CASGRTGGETQYF	TGTGCCAGCGGTCGCACAGGGGGGGAGACCCAGTACTTC
-	TRBV9	TRBJ2-3	-	CASSVGGTGVIGTQYF	TGTGCCAGCAGCGTAGGTGGGACGGGGGTGATAGGTACGCAGTATTTT
-	TRBV6-5	TRBJ2-3	-	CASSRGRALDTQYF	TGTGCCAGCAGTCGCGGTCGGGCCTTAGATACGCAGTATTTT
-	TRBV6-2/TRBV6-3	TRBJ2-1	-	CASSYLRGSSEQFF	TGTGCCAGCAGTTACTTGAGGGGGAGCAGTGAGCAGTTCTTC
-	TRBV2	TRBJ2-1	once	CASLSDTSKDEQFF	TGTGCCAGTCTGTCCGACACCTCTAAGGATGAGCAGTTCTTC
-	TRBV3-1/TRBV3-2	TRBJ1-5	-	CASSQDLVPSQPQHF	TGTGCCAGCAGCCAAGATCTGGTACCTAGCCAGCCCCAGCATTTT
-	TRBV4-1	TRBJ1-1	few	CASSQDVGGNTEAFF	TGCGCCAGCAGCCAAGATGTGGGAGGGAACACTGAAGCTTTCTTT
-	TRBV19	TRBJ1-5	few	CASSIWRGYSNQPQHF	TGTGCCAGTAGTATATGGCGGGGGTATAGCAATCAGCCCCAGCATTTT
-	TRBV18	TRBJ2-1	few	CASSPNSEQFF	TGTGCCAGCTCACCGAACAGCGAGCAGTTCTTC
-	TRBV5-8	TRBJ2-6	-	CASSLYVGGANVLTF	TGTGCCAGCAGCCTTTATGTCGGGGGGGCCAACGTCCTGACTTTC
TRBD2	TRBV7-8	TRBJ2-7	-	CASSQGLVYEQYF	TGTGCCAGCAGCCAGGGACTAGTTTACGAGCAGTACTTC
TRBD1	TRBV10-3	TRBJ1-2	-	CAITGGQIGGYTF	TGTGCCATCACCGGGGGACAGATCGGAGGCTACACCTTC
TRBD2	TRBV5-1	TRBJ2-1	-	CASSLPWGGNEQFF	TGCGCCAGCAGCTTGCCGTGGGGGGGGAATGAGCAGTTCTTC
TRBD1	TRBV24-1	TRBJ2-5	few	CATSQGATETQYF	TGTGCCACCAGTCAGGGGGCCACAGAGACCCAGTACTTC
-	TRBV27	TRBJ2-5	-	CASSLVSAVQETQYF	TGTGCCAGCAGTTTAGTTAGCGCCGTGCAAGAGACCCAGTACTTC
-	TRBV12-3/TRBV12-4	TRBJ1-1	-	CASPGVHEAFF	TGTGCCAGCCCAGGGGTCCATGAAGCTTTCTTT
-	TRBV2	TRBJ2-2	-	CASSKTNTGELFF	TGTGCCAGCAGTAAAACAAACACCGGGGAGCTGTTTTTT
-	TRBV28	TRBJ2-1	once	CASEGSSYNEQFF	TGTGCCAGCGAGGGCAGCTCCTACAATGAGCAGTTCTTC
TRBD1	TRBV4-1	TRBJ2-2	-	CASSQGQGQPGELFF	TGCGCCAGCAGCCAGGGACAGGGACAACCCGGGGAGCTGTTTTTT
-	TRBV7-3	TRBJ2-1	few	CASSLSPPYNEQFF	TGTGCCAGCAGCTTATCCCCCCCCTATAATGAGCAGTTCTTC
TRBD1	TRBV7-2	TRBJ1-5	-	CASSFTGGSPRSNQPQHF	TGTGCCAGCAGCTTCACAGGGGGATCCCCGCGTAGCAATCAGCCCCAGCATTTT
-	TRBV19	TRBJ2-3	-	CASSPFQRRSTDTQYF	TGTGCCAGTAGCCCCTTCCAGCGGAGAAGCACAGATACGCAGTATTTT